This record covers a single T cell receptor beta chain. The antigen is not known. Assay: immunoSEQ multiplex PCR; the TCRdb copy retains only in-frame clones and omits some. The repertoire consists of some 2,500,000 clones, with just under 95% occurring once and the leading ten covering 0.37%. These data originate in a study of shared clonotypes between healthy human individuals. V was trimmed by 3 bases and J by 7 bases, leaving 17 bases between them. Looked up from germline, CDR1 is SGDLS and CDR2 is YYNGEE. This CDR3 spans 14 amino acids. General study findings and limits: Sampling covered blood only; tissue repertoires likely differ.

This clonotype originated in a young man in good health. Some clones in this sample may be carry-over from other donors' samples. Material: naive CD4+ T cells from PBMCs. Sample subset: CD45RA+ positively selected. The chain employs TRBV9 and TRBJ2-7; D may match TRBD1 or TRBD2 (6 bases each). The CDR3 reads CASSERGQMWEQYF. CDR3 sequence (DNA): TGTGCCAGCAGCGAACGGGGGCAAATGTGGGAGCAGTACTTC.